The clone carrying this TCR beta chain turned up a few times. The CDR3 contains 12 residues. With 0 bases removed from V and 5 bases from J, the gap between germline ends came to 5 bases. CDR1 MNHNY and CDR2 SVGAGI come from the germline V gene (reference sequence). The assay was immunoSEQ multiplex PCR, and TCRdb's table has in-frame clones only and misses some. Among 92,000 or so clones listed, about 84% were seen once. The sample belongs to a study of OX40 agonist ivuxolimab in advanced cancers. Study overall: Cohort: 82.7% men, mean age roughly 60, aged about 23 to 79.

The clonotype originates from an adult with an advanced solid tumor such as melanoma, head and neck, liver or kidney cancer. The source was CD4+ or CD8+ T cells sorted from blood, collected in a trial of the OX40 agonist ivuxolimab. V usage is TRBV6-6 and J usage is TRBJ2-7; D is ambiguous. The CDR3 DNA is TGTGCCAGCAGTTACTCGACCCACGAGCAGTACTTC. Translating it yields CASSYSTHEQYF.